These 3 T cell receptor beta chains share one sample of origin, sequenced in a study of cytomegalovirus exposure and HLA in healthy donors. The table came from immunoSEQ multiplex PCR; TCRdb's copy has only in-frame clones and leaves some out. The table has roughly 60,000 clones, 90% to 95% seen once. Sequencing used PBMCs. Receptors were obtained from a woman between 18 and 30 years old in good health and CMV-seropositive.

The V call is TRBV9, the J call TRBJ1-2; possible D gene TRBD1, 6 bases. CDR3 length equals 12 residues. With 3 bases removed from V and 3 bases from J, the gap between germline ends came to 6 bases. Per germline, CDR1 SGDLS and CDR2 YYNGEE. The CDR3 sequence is CASSEGDYGYTF. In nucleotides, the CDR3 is TGTGCCAGCAGCGAGGGGGACTATGGCTACACCTTC.

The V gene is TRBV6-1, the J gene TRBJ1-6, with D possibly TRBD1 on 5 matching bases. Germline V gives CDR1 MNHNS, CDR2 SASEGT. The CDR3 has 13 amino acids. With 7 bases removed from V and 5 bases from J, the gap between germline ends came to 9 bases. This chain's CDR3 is CASKEGDNSPLHF. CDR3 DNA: TGTGCCAGCAAGGAAGGGGATAATTCACCCCTCCACTTT.

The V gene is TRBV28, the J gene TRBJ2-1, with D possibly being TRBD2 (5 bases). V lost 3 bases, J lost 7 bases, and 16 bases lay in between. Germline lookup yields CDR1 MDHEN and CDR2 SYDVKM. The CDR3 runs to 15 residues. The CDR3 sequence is CASSFIRDYRNEQFF. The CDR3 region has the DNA TGTGCCAGCAGTTTTATCCGAGACTACCGTAATGAGCAGTTCTTC.